This is a list of T cell receptor beta chains from one sample in a study of OX40 agonist ivuxolimab in advanced cancers. Profiled with immunoSEQ multiplex PCR; TCRdb holds only in-frame clones, not every one. In the table there are tens of thousands of clones, about nine tenths of which are singletons. The sample here was CD4+ or CD8+ T cells sorted from blood, taken in a trial of the OX40 agonist ivuxolimab. These TCRs come from an adult with an advanced solid tumor such as melanoma, head and neck, liver or kidney cancer. The CDR3 runs from the conserved cysteine through the conserved F or W. D genes are given only for firm matches.

v_call,d_call,j_call,cdr3_length,cdr3_aa
TRBV28,-,TRBJ1-2,12,CASSFYNYGYTF
TRBV27,-,TRBJ1-2,14,CASSPTGGFYGYTF
TRBV7-8,-,TRBJ2-1,18,CASSLGFTATYSYNEQFF
TRBV7-2,-,TRBJ2-1,15,CASSLGPDSYNEQFF
TRBV4-3,TRBD2,TRBJ2-5,18,CASSQDLSLAGGRETQYF
TRBV2,-,TRBJ2-1,13,CASSTSPYDEQFF
TRBV29-1,-,TRBJ1-4,13,CSVEGGAGEKLFF
TRBV28,-,TRBJ1-5,14,CASSLPGGNQPQHF
TRBV6-5,-,TRBJ1-2,13,CASSLGQTNGYTF
TRBV28,-,TRBJ1-2,13,CASSSRVDYGYTF
TRBV6-5,-,TRBJ1-5,13,CASSYSPNQPQHF
TRBV6-6,-,TRBJ1-1,15,CASSPGPSMNTEAFF
TRBV4-1,TRBD1,TRBJ2-5,14,CASSNLQGSETQYF
TRBV4-3,-,TRBJ2-1,15,CASSQGWVTDNEQFF
TRBV6-1,TRBD1,TRBJ2-1,13,CASSETGVDEQFF